Presented here are 23 T cell receptor beta chains from one specimen sequenced in a study of tumor and adjacent non-tumor tissue in lung cancer. The library came from three nested PCR rounds adapted from ARM-PCR protocols. One entry per CDR3 protein, called by TCRdb with MiXCR from the multiplex PCR reads. The sample holds around 99,000 distinct CDR3 sequences; about 61% are singletons and the top ten take roughly 20%. This sample's RNA came from whole unsorted tissue. The normal lung tissue was taken more than 3 cm from the tumor edge. The sample consisted of distant non-tumor lung tissue. The receptors originated from a man in his sixties with non-small cell lung cancer.

On this clonotype itself: At one boundary the junction diverges from the germline segment, which might be a read error. This sequence joins TRBV11-3 and TRBJ2-7; D gene ambiguous. In germline, CDR1 is SGHNT, CDR2 YENEEA. The CDR3 is 17 residues long. The CDR3 loop reads CASRLDLRQGSLREQYF. CDR3 bases: TGTGCCAGCAGATTAGATCTGCGACAAGGTTCCCTGCGCGAGCAGTACTTC. Filled out from reference TRBV11-3 and TRBJ2-7, the complete variable domain reads EAGVVQSPRYKIIEKKQPVAFWCNPISGHNTLYWYLQNLGQGPELLIRYENEEAVDDSQLPKDRFSAERLKGVDSTLKIQPAELGDSAVYLCASRLDLRQGSLREQYFGPGTRLTVT.

This clonotype was observed a few times. The chain carries TRBV20-1 and TRBJ2-3, with 9 bases matching TRBD1. The CDR3 loop spans 15 amino acids. CDR1 DFQATT and CDR2 SNEGSKA come from the germline V gene (reference sequence). V gave up 5 bases and J gave up 1 base; unmatched junction bases: 7. The CDR3 bases are TGCAGTGCTGGGGGGGACAGGGAGGGCACAGATACGCAGTATTTT. It encodes CSAGGDREGTDTQYF.

A note on this clonotype: A much larger clone lies one base from this, so it may be a read error. The gene calls are TRBV5-6 and TRBJ2-2; possible D gene TRBD1, 6 bases. The CDR3 extends over 17 amino acids. CDR1 and CDR2 (germline): SGHDT, YYEEEE. V shed 4 bases and J shed 3 bases, with 19 bases lying between them. CDR3 sequence reads: CASSPAWGRWYTGELFF. The CDR3 nucleotides are TGTGCCAGCAGCCCAGCGTGGGGGCGGTGGTACACCGGGGAGCTGTTTTTT.

This chain connects TRBV12-3 or TRBV12-4 to TRBJ2-1; D possibly corresponds to TRBD2 (5 bases). The CDR3 has 16 residues. Trimming took 10 bases from V and 7 from J, leaving 26 bases between them. CDR3 amino acids: CANGLVRTSRTNEQFF. The CDR3 DNA follows: TGTGCCAACGGTTTAGTTAGGACGAGTCGGACTAATGAGCAGTTCTTC.

In this sample, this clonotype turned up many times. V gene TRBV5-1 combines with J gene TRBJ2-7; D is unclear. There are 13 residues in the CDR3. The V and J ends lost 3 bases and 1 base respectively, with 8 bases between them. Germline V CDR1 and CDR2: SGHRS, YFSETQ. The CDR3 DNA reads TGCGCCAGCAGCTCGACCCTATCCTACGAGCAGTACTTC. Its protein product is CASSSTLSYEQYF. The whole variable domain, filled in from reference TRBV5-1 and TRBJ2-7, reads KAGVTQTPRYLIKTRGQQVTLSCSPISGHRSVSWYQQTPGQGLQFLFEYFSETQRNKGNFPGRFSGRQFSNSRSEMNVSTLELGDSALYLCASSSTLSYEQYFGPGTRLTVT.

This clonotype came up a few times. It may be a read error: a sequence one base away is much more abundant. This sequence joins TRBV6-1 and TRBJ2-5, with a tentative D call TRBD2 (5 bases). This CDR3 comprises 12 residues. CDR1 and CDR2 (germline): MNHNS, SASEGT. The CDR3 DNA is TGTGTCAGCAGAGAGGGTAGAGAGACCCAGTACTTC. Protein product: CVSREGRETQYF.

The table lists this clonotype with many counts. Mismatch with germline at one junction end may stem from a read error. The rearrangement links TRBV29-1 to TRBJ1-1, with D maybe TRBD1 (5 bases). This CDR3 contains 13 residues. Germline-derived CDR1 and CDR2 are SQVTM and ANQGSEA. The CDR3 DNA reads TGCAGCGTCACAGGAACCATGAACACTGGAGCTTTCTTT. Protein sequence: CSVTGTMNTGAFF.

With regard to this clonotype: One end of the junction is discordant with germline, which a read error may explain. The chain carries TRBV12-3 or TRBV12-4 and TRBJ2-3; 9 nucleotides agree with TRBD2. The CDR3 covers 18 residues. The CDR3 DNA reads TGTGCCAGCAGCCCTCCCTTCCTAGCGGGACTTGGCAGAGATACGCAGTGTTTT. Its translation is CASSPPFLAGLGRDTQCF.

A note on this clonotype: With a much larger clone just one base away, this may be a read error. The rearrangement joins TRBV5-8 to TRBJ2-1; TRBD1 might be the D (6 bases). CDR3 length: 14 residues. From germline, CDR1 is SGHTS and CDR2 YDEGEE. DNA of the CDR3: TGTACCAGCAGCTTTCGGACAGCTCACAATGAGCAGTTCTTC. Protein sequence: CTSSFRTAHNEQFF.

In this sample, this clonotype turned up many times. The rearrangement links TRBV28 to TRBJ2-3, with unresolved D. Germline lookup yields CDR1 MDHEN and CDR2 SYDVKM. The CDR3 length is 15 residues. Trimming removed 2 bases from V and 3 bases from J, with 12 bases in between. As DNA, the CDR3 is TGTGCCAGCAGTTTAATCGGCGGAGTGACAGATACGCAGTATTTT. This codes for CASSLIGGVTDTQYF. Using reference TRBV28 and TRBJ2-3 for the parts outside the CDR3, the full variable domain is DVKVTQSSRYLVKRTGEKVFLECVQDMDHENMFWYRQDPGLGLRLIYFSYDVKMKEKGDIPEGYSVSREKKERFSLILESASTNQTSMYLCASSLIGGVTDTQYFGPGTRLTVL.

About this clonotype: Just one base apart from a much larger clone, this may be a read error. The V gene is TRBV12-3 or TRBV12-4, the J gene TRBJ2-7, with D possibly being TRBD1 (6 bases). Trimming removed 7 bases from V and 2 bases from J, with 18 bases in between. CDR3 length: 15 residues. This CDR3 reads CASIEDRSATYEQYF. CDR3 bases: TGTGCCAGCATAGAAGACAGGTCGGCCACCTACGAGCAGTACTTC.

In regard to this clonotype: This sequence may be a read error, since a much larger clone differs from it by one base. The rearrangement joins TRBV5-1 to TRBJ1-4; D perhaps matches TRBD1 (5 bases). This CDR3 is 13 amino acids long. The germline CDR1 and CDR2 sequences are SGHRS and YFSETQ. The chain's CDR3 is CASSTDSYEQLFF. Written as DNA, the CDR3 is TGCGCCAGCAGCACCGACAGCTATGAACAACTGTTTTTT. The entire variable domain, with the rest obtained from reference TRBV5-1 and TRBJ1-4, is as follows: KAGVTQTPRYLIKTRGQQVTLSCSPISGHRSVSWYQQTPGQGLQFLFEYFSETQRNKGNFPGRFSGRQFSNSRSEMNVSTLELGDSALYLCASSTDSYEQLFFGSGTQLSVL.

This clonotype has at least ten counts. The rearrangement links TRBV12-3 or TRBV12-4 to TRBJ2-1; 7 positions agree with TRBD2. Trimming removed 4 bases from V and 0 bases from J; junction bases left unmatched: 6. The length of the CDR3 is 16 residues. The CDR3, as DNA: TGTGCCAGCAGTTCGACTAGCTTGAGCTCCTACAATGAGCAGTTCTTC. This encodes CASSSTSLSSYNEQFF.

On this clonotype: One end of the junction varies from germline; a read error may be responsible. This rearrangement joins TRBV20-1 to TRBJ1-6, with D perhaps matching TRBD1 (5 bases). The germline V gene encodes CDR1 DFQATT and CDR2 SNEGSKA (reference sequence). This CDR3 is 15 amino acids long. The CDR3 protein is CSAREDLAGNSSLHF. The CDR3 nucleotides are TGCAGTGCTAGAGAGGATTTGGCAGGGAATTCATCCCTCCACTTT.

Details on this clonotype: One end of the junction varies from germline; a read error may be responsible. This chain joins TRBV4-2 and TRBJ1-1, with unresolved D. The CDR3 covers 15 residues. Germline V gives CDR1 LGHNA, CDR2 YNFKEQ. The CDR3 DNA reads TGTGACAGCACCCCCGAGGCCAGTTCGAACACTGAAGCTCTCTTT. Translated: CDSTPEASSNTEALF.

The chain's CDR3 is CAITSPGHGYTF. As DNA, the CDR3 is TGTGCCATTACTAGCCCGGGGCACGGTTACACCTTC. This chain uses TRBV25-1 with TRBJ1-2, with D possibly TRBD1 on 5 matching bases. Trimming removed 10 bases from V and 11 bases from J, with 20 bases in between. Germline-derived CDR1 and CDR2 are MGHDK and SYGVNS. This CDR3 is 12 amino acids long.

A remark on this clonotype: Mismatch with germline at one junction end may stem from a read error. The chain joins TRBV7-9 to TRBJ2-5; TRBD2 is a possible D gene (5 bases). Germline V gives CDR1 SEHNR, CDR2 FQNEAQ (reference sequence). The CDR3 sequence is 12 residues long. CDR3 bases: TGTGCCAGCCGCCCCGGTAGGGAGACCCAGCACTTC. Protein product: CASRPGRETQHF. Supplemented by reference TRBV7-9 and TRBJ2-5, the full variable domain reads DTGVSQNPRHKITKRGQNVTFRCDPISEHNRLYWYRQTLGQGPEFLTYFQNEAQLEKSRLLSDRFSAERPKGSFSTLEIQRTEQGDSAMYLCASRPGRETQHFGPGTRLLVL.

For this clonotype: The germline gene is not matched at one end of the junction; a read error may be the cause. The chain combines TRBV5-4 with TRBJ2-1, with TRBD2 matching over 11 bases. The CDR3 consists of 17 residues. CDR1 is SGHNT and CDR2 is YYREEE in the germline V gene (reference sequence). CDR3 coding DNA: TGTGCCAGCAGCTTGGGGTTAGCGGGGGGGGCCTACAATGAGCAGTTATTC. Its protein is CASSLGLAGGAYNEQLF.

Notes on this clonotype: A much larger clone differs from this one at a single base, so this may be a read error. The V call is TRBV7-8, the J call TRBJ2-2; the D gene is possibly TRBD2 (5 bases). Germline CDR1 SGHVS, CDR2 FQNEAQ. The CDR3 covers 13 residues. The DNA of the CDR3 is TGTGCCAGCAGCCTAGGAACTGCCGGGGAGCTGATTTTT. It yields the protein CASSLGTAGELIF. Using reference TRBV7-8 and TRBJ2-2 for the parts outside the CDR3, the full variable domain is GAGVSQSPRYKVAKRGQDVALRCDPISGHVSLFWYQQALGQGPEFLTYFQNEAQLDKSGLPSDRFFAERPEGSVSTLKIQRTQQEDSAVYLCASSLGTAGELIFGEGSRLTVL.

This sequence joins TRBV2 and TRBJ1-2; maybe TRBD1 (5 bases). Germline lookup yields CDR1 SNHLY and CDR2 FYNNEI. The CDR3 extends over 14 amino acids. V gave up 7 bases and J gave up 0 bases, with 12 bases separating them. The CDR3, as DNA: TGTGCCAGCAAACTGGACATGACTAACTATGGCTACACCTTC. Protein sequence: CASKLDMTNYGYTF.

Points on this clonotype: A much larger clone sits a single nucleotide away, making a read error possible. The chain employs TRBV7-8 and TRBJ1-2; D is unresolved. This CDR3 has 14 amino acids. Germline lookup yields CDR1 SGHVS and CDR2 FQNEAQ. CDR3 bases: TGTGTCAGCAGCTTACGAGACGCCACCTATGGCTACACCTTC. Translating it yields CVSSLRDATYGYTF.

About this clonotype itself: An end of the junction differs from the germline gene, which may be a read error. This chain links TRBV10-3 with TRBJ2-1; the match to TRBD1 covers 7 bases. Germline CDR1 is ENHRY and CDR2 is SYGVKD. The CDR3 sequence is 14 residues long. The CDR3 DNA is TGTGTCATCAGTGGGACAGAAAGCTACAATGAGCAGTTCTTC. Encoded protein: CVISGTESYNEQFF.

This clonotype has ten or more counts. The genes are TRBV6-6 and TRBJ2-7, with 10 bases matching TRBD1. This CDR3 has 14 residues. Germline-derived CDR1 and CDR2 are MNHNY and SVGAGI (reference sequence). V shed 3 bases, J shed 4 bases, and the junction held 3 bases outside the gene matches. Here the CDR3 DNA reads TGTGCCAGCAGTTATCAGGGACAGGGGTACGAGCAGTACTTC. It translates to CASSYQGQGYEQYF.